Following are 25 T cell receptor beta chains from one sample sequenced in a study of blood T cell repertoires in COVID-19. Sequencing was performed with immunoSEQ multiplex PCR; in TCRdb, only in-frame clones are kept and a portion is missing. Of some 170,000 clones in the sample, 76% were seen once. Sequenced: peripheral blood. The receptors originated from a woman aged 45 to 65 with active or convalescent COVID-19.

This chain uses TRBV29-1 with TRBJ1-2; D is perhaps TRBD1 (5 bases). CDR3 length: 14 residues. Germline V gives CDR1 SQVTM, CDR2 ANQGSEA. V was shortened by 0 bases and J by 3 bases, with 11 bases between the two germline ends. The CDR3, as DNA: TGCAGCGTTGAAGATGAGGCAGGGCACTATGGCTACACCTTC. It codes for CSVEDEAGHYGYTF.

The table lists this clone with a count of one. The chain has TRBV5-1 and TRBJ1-6, with D hard to call. V shed 0 bases and J shed 6 bases, with 7 bases lying between them. Germline CDR1 and CDR2: SGHRS and YFSETQ. CDR3 length: 14 residues. This CDR3 reads CASSLAQVNSPLHF. DNA for the CDR3: TGCGCCAGCAGCTTGGCGCAGGTTAATTCACCCCTCCACTTT.

The chain combines TRBV19 with TRBJ2-1; TRBD2 matches 10 bases. V shed 7 bases and J 12 bases; nucleotides not matched to a gene: 21. Germline CDR1 reads LNHDA; CDR2 reads SQIVND (reference sequence). The CDR3 loop spans 17 amino acids. The CDR3 sequence is CASTPSGRYRSSQGQFF. CDR3 DNA: TGTGCCAGTACGCCTAGCGGGAGATATCGAAGTTCCCAAGGGCAGTTCTTC. Based on the CDR3 plus reference TRBV19 and TRBJ2-1, the full variable domain is DGGITQSPKYLFRKEGQNVTLSCEQNLNHDAMYWYRQDPGQGLRLIYYSQIVNDFQKGDIAEGYSVSREKKESFPLTVTSAQKNPTAFYLCASTPSGRYRSSQGQFFGPGTRLTVL.

The chain recombines TRBV28 with TRBJ2-7; 7 bases map to TRBD1. The CDR3 runs to 15 residues. The germline V gene encodes CDR1 MDHEN and CDR2 SYDVKM. J lost 1 base, V lost 6 bases, and 9 bases had no gene match. CDR3 coding DNA: TGTGCCAGCAGACCGTGGACAGGAGGATCCTACGAGCAGTACTTC. Translation: CASRPWTGGSYEQYF.

The chain uses TRBV7-2 and TRBJ2-1; tentatively, D is TRBD1 (6 bases). The CDR3 loop spans 11 amino acids. Trimming pared 5 bases from V and 9 bases from J, leaving 8 bases between. Per the germline V gene, CDR1 is SGHTA and CDR2 is FQGNSA. CDR3 in amino acids: CASSRGGEQFF. CDR3 nucleotide sequence: TGTGCCAGCAGCCGAGGGGGTGAGCAGTTCTTC. The full variable domain, with the rest looked up from reference TRBV7-2 and TRBJ2-1, is GAGVSQSPSNKVTEKGKDVELRCDPISGHTALYWYRQSLGQGLEFLIYFQGNSAPDKSGLPSDRFSAERTGGSVSTLTIQRTQQEDSAVYLCASSRGGEQFFGPGTRLTVL.

The rearrangement uses TRBV19 and TRBJ2-1; maybe TRBD2 (5 bases). The CDR3 spans 16 residues. V lost 3 bases to trimming and J lost 7 bases, with 19 bases between them. Germline-derived CDR1 and CDR2 are LNHDA and SQIVND (reference sequence). The CDR3 DNA sequence: TGTGCCAGTAGTATTATGCTAACCGGGATGGGGAATGAGCAGTTCTTC. Translating it yields CASSIMLTGMGNEQFF.

As for this clone: This sample includes further DNA sequences coding for the same CDR3. The chain joins TRBV4-1 to TRBJ1-4; perhaps TRBD1 as D (5 bases). Germline assignment: CDR1 MGHRA and CDR2 YSYEKL. V lost 3 bases, J lost 3 bases, and 11 bases lay in between. The CDR3 is made up of 15 amino acids. The CDR3 is CASSHGAGSNEKLFF. Written as DNA, the CDR3 is TGCGCCAGCAGCCACGGCGCAGGGTCTAATGAAAAACTGTTTTTT.

The rearrangement uses TRBV6-6 and TRBJ2-7; 9 bases line up with TRBD1. Germline V gene data show CDR1 as MNHNY and CDR2 as SVGAGI (reference sequence). Trimming cost V 5 bases and J 4 bases; bases outside gene matches: 15. The CDR3 extends over 17 amino acids. The CDR3 region is CASSPTEMTGGWYEQYF. The CDR3 nucleotides are TGTGCCAGCAGTCCAACTGAGATGACAGGGGGATGGTACGAGCAGTACTTC.

This clone was observed a single time. The chain combines TRBV25-1 with TRBJ1-2; tentative D call: TRBD1 (5 bases). V was shortened by 7 bases and J by 4 bases, with 10 bases between the two germline ends. From germline, CDR1 is MGHDK and CDR2 SYGVNS. The CDR3 covers 12 residues. CDR3 coding DNA: TGTGCCAGCACCGGGGGAGTCTATGGCTACACCTTC. Encoded protein: CASTGGVYGYTF.

The chain is built from TRBV30 and TRBJ2-2, with D maybe TRBD2 (6 bases). Germline assignment: CDR1 GTSNPN and CDR2 SVGIG (reference sequence). The CDR3 length is 15 residues. Trimming cost V 1 base and J 3 bases, with 12 bases left between them. The CDR3 sequence is CAWSGGVKDTGELFF. In nucleotides, the CDR3 is TGTGCCTGGAGTGGGGGGGTGAAGGACACCGGGGAGCTGTTTTTT. Full variable domain (rest looked up from reference TRBV30 and TRBJ2-2): SQTIHQWPATLVQPVGSPLSLECTVEGTSNPNLYWYRQAAGRGLQLLFYSVGIGQISSEVPQNLSASRPQDRQFILSSKKLLLSDSGFYLCAWSGGVKDTGELFFGEGSRLTVL.

The chain links TRBV6-5 to TRBJ2-7, with TRBD1 matching over 7 bases. The CDR3 runs 15 residues. Trimming removed 0 bases from V and 3 bases from J; junction bases left unmatched: 5. Germline lookup yields CDR1 MNHEY and CDR2 SVGAGI. This chain's CDR3 is CASSYSAGGIYEQYF. Written as DNA, the CDR3 is TGTGCCAGCAGTTACTCGGCAGGGGGTATCTACGAGCAGTACTTC.

This rearrangement joins TRBV29-1 to TRBJ1-2, with TRBD1 identical over 7 bases. Germline V gene lookup returns CDR1 SQVTM and CDR2 ANQGSEA. The CDR3 is 13 residues long. The V segment lost 6 bases and the J segment 5 bases; nucleotides outside the gene matches: 9. CDR3 sequence: CSVHPGTEYGYTF. The CDR3 region has the DNA TGCAGCGTACATCCCGGGACAGAATATGGCTACACCTTC.

The CDR3, as DNA: TGTGCCAGCAGCCCAAGGACAGCCCTCTATGGCTACACCTTC. Translated, it gives CASSPRTALYGYTF. The chain is built from TRBV7-9 and TRBJ1-2; the D gene is possibly TRBD1 (6 bases). CDR1 SEHNR and CDR2 FQNEAQ come from the germline V gene (reference sequence). The CDR3 is made up of 14 amino acids. Trimming removed 5 bases from V and 4 bases from J, with 14 bases in between.

The chain is built from TRBV28 and TRBJ1-5; D is possibly TRBD1 (5 bases). This CDR3 contains 15 residues. The ends were cut back, 8 bases at V and 3 bases at J, with 17 bases in the middle. Germline values: CDR1 MDHEN, CDR2 SYDVKM. In DNA, the CDR3 is TGTGCCAGCGTAGGAAAGGGGCTTTTCAATCAGCCCCAGCATTTT. Protein: CASVGKGLFNQPQHF. Complete variable domain (other parts from reference TRBV28 and TRBJ1-5): DVKVTQSSRYLVKRTGEKVFLECVQDMDHENMFWYRQDPGLGLRLIYFSYDVKMKEKGDIPEGYSVSREKKERFSLILESASTNQTSMYLCASVGKGLFNQPQHFGDGTRLSIL.

The CDR3 is CASSAPGGGAAYEQYF. CDR3 nucleotide sequence: TGTGCCAGCAGTGCCCCCGGGGGGGGCGCGGCCTACGAGCAGTACTTC. This chain uses TRBV6-1 with TRBJ2-7, with TRBD2 matching 8 bases. CDR1 is MNHNS, CDR2 SASEGT, per germline. The V segment lost 4 bases and the J segment 2 bases; nucleotides outside the gene matches: 10. The CDR3 spans 16 residues.

The J gene is TRBJ2-7, the V gene TRBV6-5; the match to TRBD2 covers 11 bases. CDR1 is MNHEY, CDR2 SVGAGI, per germline. The CDR3 contains 15 residues. Trimming cost V 6 bases and J 3 bases; bases outside gene matches: 7. The CDR3 loop is CASRKGLAGNYEQYF. CDR3 coding DNA: TGTGCCAGCAGGAAAGGACTAGCGGGTAACTACGAGCAGTACTTC.

The chain combines TRBV9 with TRBJ2-7; TRBD1 might be the D (6 bases). Trimming left V 0 bases short and J 7 bases short, with 17 bases between. The length of the CDR3 is 15 residues. Germline CDR1 and CDR2: SGDLS and YYNGEE. The CDR3, as DNA: TGTGCCAGCAGCGTAGGGAACAGGGTAGGTGGTGAGCAGTACTTC. It yields the protein CASSVGNRVGGEQYF.

The chain links TRBV4-1 to TRBJ2-2, with 14 positions matching TRBD2. The J segment lost 1 base and the V segment lost 0 bases, leaving 13 bases of the junction unmatched. Germline CDR1 reads MGHRA; CDR2 reads YSYEKL. The CDR3 is 22 amino acids. This chain's CDR3 is CASSQDGGLAGGPLQNTGELFF. For the CDR3, the DNA is TGCGCCAGCAGCCAAGATGGAGGACTAGCGGGGGGACCACTTCAGAACACCGGGGAGCTGTTTTTT.

This clone was picked up one time. V gene TRBV12-5 combines with J gene TRBJ2-4; TRBD2 matches 7 bases. J was trimmed by 10 bases and V by 0 bases; bases with no gene match: 18. The CDR3 length is 18 residues. Germline lookup yields CDR1 LGHNT and CDR2 FRNRAP. As DNA, the CDR3 is TGTGCTAGTGGTTTGGTACGGGGGAGGGGCGGGCAATCTCGTATTCAGTACTTC. It codes for CASGLVRGRGGQSRIQYF.

The chain carries TRBV6-2 or TRBV6-3 and TRBJ2-1; a possible D gene is TRBD2 (5 bases). Germline values: CDR1 MNHEY, CDR2 SVGEGT. The CDR3 length is 12 residues. Trimming removed 0 bases from V and 8 bases from J, with 5 bases in between. This CDR3 is CASSYSRDEQFF. CDR3 nucleotides: TGTGCCAGCAGTTACTCGAGGGATGAGCAGTTCTTC.

V gene TRBV6-2 or TRBV6-3 combines with J gene TRBJ1-2, with D perhaps TRBD1 (5 bases). Looked up from germline, CDR1 is MNHEY and CDR2 is SVGEGT. Trimming shortened V by 3 bases and J by 7 bases, and 15 bases separated the two germline ends. The CDR3 is 14 amino acids. This CDR3 reads CASSYLGGGSGYTF. CDR3 coding DNA: TGTGCCAGCAGTTATCTCGGGGGTGGAAGTGGCTACACCTTC.

This chain connects TRBV30 to TRBJ2-3, with 10 bases lining up with TRBD2. The CDR3 contains 13 residues. Germline values: CDR1 GTSNPN, CDR2 SVGIG (reference sequence). V gave up 7 bases and J gave up 6 bases; unmatched junction bases: 7. This CDR3 reads CAFLAGGIDTQYF. In nucleotides, the CDR3 is TGTGCCTTTTTAGCGGGAGGCATTGATACGCAGTATTTT.

This chain uses TRBV5-1 with TRBJ2-7, with TRBD2 matching over 7 bases. Germline-derived CDR1 and CDR2 are SGHRS and YFSETQ. V trimming: 2 bases; J trimming: 5 bases; junction bases outside the gene matches: 13. The CDR3 loop spans 16 amino acids. In DNA form, the CDR3 reads TGCGCCAGCAGCTTCCGGCGGGGACTAACAATGGACGAGCAGTACTTC. Its translation: CASSFRRGLTMDEQYF.

The chain has TRBV5-1 and TRBJ2-3, with TRBD2 matching 9 bases. Germline V CDR1 and CDR2: SGHRS, YFSETQ. The CDR3 extends over 17 amino acids. Germline trimming cut 4 bases from V and 4 bases from J; bases unmatched to any gene: 13. CDR3 region: CASSQNPGLARPDTQYF. CDR3 DNA: TGCGCCAGCAGCCAAAATCCGGGACTAGCCCGACCAGATACGCAGTATTTT.

The V call is TRBV19, the J call TRBJ2-5; weak D call: TRBD2 (6 bases). This CDR3 is built from 13 residues. Germline-derived CDR1 and CDR2 are LNHDA and SQIVND (reference sequence). The ends were cut back, 1 base at V and 3 bases at J, with 6 bases in the middle. Here the CDR3 DNA reads TGTGCCAGTAGTATAGGGGGGGAAGAGACCCAGTACTTC. This gives the protein CASSIGGEETQYF. Full variable domain (outside the CDR3, taken from reference TRBV19 and TRBJ2-5): DGGITQSPKYLFRKEGQNVTLSCEQNLNHDAMYWYRQDPGQGLRLIYYSQIVNDFQKGDIAEGYSVSREKKESFPLTVTSAQKNPTAFYLCASSIGGEETQYFGPGTRLLVL.